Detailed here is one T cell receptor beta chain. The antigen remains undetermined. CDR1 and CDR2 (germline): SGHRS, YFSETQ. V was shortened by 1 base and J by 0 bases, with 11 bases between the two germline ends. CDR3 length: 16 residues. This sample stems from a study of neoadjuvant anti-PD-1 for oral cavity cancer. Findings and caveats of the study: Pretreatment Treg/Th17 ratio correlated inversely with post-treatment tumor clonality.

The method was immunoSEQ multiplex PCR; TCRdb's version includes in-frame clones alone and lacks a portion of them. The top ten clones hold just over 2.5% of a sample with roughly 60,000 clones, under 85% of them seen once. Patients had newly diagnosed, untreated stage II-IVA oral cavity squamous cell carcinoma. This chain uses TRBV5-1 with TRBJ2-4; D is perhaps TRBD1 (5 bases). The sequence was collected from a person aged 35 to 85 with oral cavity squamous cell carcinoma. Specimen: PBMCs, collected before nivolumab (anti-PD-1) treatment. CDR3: CASSLLGLLAKNIQYF. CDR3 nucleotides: TGCGCCAGCAGCTTGCTGGGGCTCCTAGCCAAAAACATTCAGTACTTC. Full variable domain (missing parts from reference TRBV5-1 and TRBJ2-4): KAGVTQTPRYLIKTRGQQVTLSCSPISGHRSVSWYQQTPGQGLQFLFEYFSETQRNKGNFPGRFSGRQFSNSRSEMNVSTLELGDSALYLCASSLLGLLAKNIQYFGAGTRLSVL.